What follows are 32 T cell receptor beta chains derived from one specimen sequenced in a study of T cells in Graves' hyperthyroidism and ophthalmopathy. RNA transcripts yielded amplified TCR beta CDR3 regions. In the first-round RT-PCR of the TCR CDR3, the HTBI primer set was used. TCRdb reanalysed the multiplex PCR reads using MiXCR and keeps one entry per CDR3 protein. The data show hundreds of thousands of distinct CDR3 sequences, around 15% seen once. Sequenced: blood. The receptors originated from a woman in her thirties or forties with Graves' hyperthyroidism.

This chain connects TRBV29-1 to TRBJ1-2, with a weak D call TRBD1 (5 bases). Trimming took off 7 bases at V and 5 bases at J, with 14 bases between the two ends. This CDR3 has 12 amino acids. CDR1 is SQVTM, CDR2 ANQGSEA, per germline. The CDR3 sequence is CSAEGQVYGYTF. The CDR3 bases are TGCAGCGCTGAGGGGCAGGTTTATGGCTACACCTTC.

Ten or more counts support this clonotype. The chain uses TRBV20-1 and TRBJ2-1; the match to TRBD2 covers 11 bases. This CDR3 is built from 14 residues. After removal of 5 bases from V and 8 bases from J, the junction contained 8 bases not matched to a gene. Per the germline V gene, CDR1 is DFQATT and CDR2 is SNEGSKA (reference sequence). CDR3 region: CSAALAGERDEQFF. DNA of the CDR3: TGCAGTGCTGCACTAGCGGGAGAACGGGATGAGCAGTTCTTC.

This clonotype was seen repeatedly, ten times or more. The J gene is TRBJ2-7, the V gene TRBV7-2; 9 positions match TRBD1. J gave up 5 bases and V 3 bases, and 8 bases lay outside the gene matches. The CDR3 length is 15 residues. The germline V gene has CDR1 SGHTA and CDR2 FQGNSA. In nucleotides, the CDR3 is TGTGCCAGCAGCTTCACTCCCGGGACAGGGAACGAGCAGTACTTC. Translated, it gives CASSFTPGTGNEQYF.

The chain uses TRBV6-2 or TRBV6-3 and TRBJ2-7, with D perhaps matching TRBD2 (6 bases). Trimming left V 2 bases short and J 0 bases short, with 8 bases between. The germline gives CDR1 MNHEY, CDR2 SVGEGT. The CDR3 extends over 14 amino acids. This CDR3 is CASSYQGGSYEQYF. The CDR3, as DNA: TGTGCCAGCAGTTACCAGGGAGGCTCCTACGAGCAGTACTTC.

This chain links TRBV2 with TRBJ2-2; 8 bases are a match to TRBD1. Germline loops: CDR1 SNHLY, CDR2 FYNNEI. CDR3 length: 15 residues. Trimming took 6 bases from V and 6 from J; bases not matched to a gene: 9. The CDR3 loop reads CASRPGQVLAGELFF. DNA of the CDR3: TGTGCCAGCAGACCGGGACAGGTTCTGGCCGGGGAGCTGTTTTTT.

This clonotype was detected many times. The rearrangement joins TRBV5-1 to TRBJ2-7; a weak D match, TRBD1 (6 bases). V lost 2 bases and J lost 0, with 12 bases in between. The CDR3 is 15 amino acids. Germline V gene lookup returns CDR1 SGHRS and CDR2 YFSETQ. The CDR3 DNA reads as TGCGCCAGCAGCTTTACAGGGACGGTCTCCTACGAGCAGTACTTC. It encodes CASSFTGTVSYEQYF.

The sample holds many counts of this clonotype. This sequence joins TRBV20-1 and TRBJ1-1, with 7 positions matching TRBD1. Trimming removed 5 bases from V and 4 bases from J; junction bases left unmatched: 10. This CDR3 is built from 14 residues. From germline, CDR1 is DFQATT and CDR2 SNEGSKA (reference sequence). CDR3 in amino acids: CSAGDSGGGTEAFF. The CDR3 DNA is TGCAGTGCTGGGGACAGTGGGGGCGGCACTGAAGCTTTCTTT.

Ten or more counts support this clonotype. This chain uses TRBV28 with TRBJ1-5; TRBD1 aligns across 7 bases. CDR1 and CDR2 (germline): MDHEN, SYDVKM. The V segment lost 5 bases and the J segment 7 bases; nucleotides outside the gene matches: 11. The CDR3 loop spans 15 amino acids. The chain's CDR3 is CASSLGDSLKQPQHF. In DNA, the CDR3 is TGTGCCAGCAGTCTAGGGGACAGCCTTAAACAGCCCCAGCATTTT.

This clonotype was seen a handful of times. The chain combines TRBV12-5 with TRBJ2-7; TRBD1 might be the D (5 bases). This CDR3 contains 14 residues. Per germline, CDR1 LGHNT and CDR2 FRNRAP. Trimming left V 6 bases short and J 1 base short, with 13 bases between. CDR3 DNA: TGTGCTAGTGGACTCTCGGACATTTCCTACGAGCAGTACTTC. Its protein product is CASGLSDISYEQYF. The entire variable domain, with the rest obtained from reference TRBV12-5 and TRBJ2-7, is as follows: DARVTQTPRHKVTEMGQEVTMRCQPILGHNTVFWYRQTMMQGLELLAYFRNRAPLDDSGMPKDRFSAEMPDATLATLKIQPSEPRDSAVYFCASGLSDISYEQYFGPGTRLTVT.

This clonotype was found many times. The chain employs TRBV5-8 and TRBJ2-5, with a possible D match to TRBD1 (5 bases). Trimming removed 1 base at V and 5 bases at J, with 15 bases between. The CDR3 sequence is 15 residues long. Germline CDR1 and CDR2: SGHTS and YDEGEE. This chain's CDR3 is CASSLTGQGGETQYF. The CDR3 coding sequence is TGTGCCAGCAGCTTGACGGGCCAGGGTGGGGAGACCCAGTACTTC.

At least ten counts were recorded for this clonotype. The chain recombines TRBV28 with TRBJ2-7; 9 nucleotides agree with TRBD2. This CDR3 comprises 16 residues. J gave up 3 bases and V 4 bases, and 10 bases lay outside the gene matches. Germline V gene data show CDR1 as MDHEN and CDR2 as SYDVKM. The CDR3, as DNA: TGTGCCAGCAGTTCCTTAGCGGGAGAGGTGGGCTACGAGCAGTACTTC. Protein product: CASSSLAGEVGYEQYF.

The rearrangement links TRBV6-1 to TRBJ1-2; TRBD1 matches 9 bases. V was pared by 3 bases and J by 8 bases, with 4 bases of the junction left unmatched. The CDR3 totals 13 residues. Germline V gives CDR1 MNHNS, CDR2 SASEGT. The CDR3 region has the DNA TGTGCCAGCAGTGATACTACAGGGGGCGGCTACACCTTC. This sequence encodes CASSDTTGGGYTF.

This clonotype came up many times. This rearrangement joins TRBV12-3 or TRBV12-4 to TRBJ2-1, with 8 nucleotides matching TRBD1. The CDR3 is 14 amino acids. The junction had 9 bases not matched to a gene; V was cut back by 10 bases and J by 4 bases. The CDR3 nucleotides read TGTGCCACTGGACCGGGACAGGAATACAATGAGCAGTTCTTC. Amino acid sequence: CATGPGQEYNEQFF.

This clonotype showed up many times. The gene calls are TRBV3-1 and TRBJ1-2, with 8 bases identical to TRBD1. The CDR3 is 13 residues long. Per the germline V gene, CDR1 is LGHDT and CDR2 is YNNKEL (reference sequence). The trim removed 6 bases at V and 6 bases at J, leaving 6 bases unmatched. CDR3 sequence (DNA): TGTGCCAGCAGAAAGACAGGGGATCATGGCTACACCTTC. Residues: CASRKTGDHGYTF. Complete variable domain (other parts from reference TRBV3-1 and TRBJ1-2): DTAVSQTPKYLVTQMGNDKSIKCEQNLGHDTMYWYKQDSKKFLKIMFSYNNKELIINETVPNRFSPKSPDKAHLNLHINSLELGDSAVYFCASRKTGDHGYTFGSGTRLTVV.

This clonotype appeared a few times. V is TRBV30 and J is TRBJ2-1; 7 positions match TRBD2. This CDR3 region has 13 residues. Per the germline V gene, CDR1 is GTSNPN and CDR2 is SVGIG (reference sequence). J gave up 7 bases and V 5 bases, and 8 bases lay outside the gene matches. For the CDR3, the DNA is TGTGCCTGGCGGTGGGAGCGGGATAATGAGCAGTTCTTC. The encoded protein is CAWRWERDNEQFF.

The chain recombines TRBV4-1 with TRBJ2-3, with 12 bases that match TRBD2. The CDR3 spans 16 residues. Per the germline V gene, CDR1 is MGHRA and CDR2 is YSYEKL. Unmatched junction bases numbered 4, after V lost 2 bases and J lost 4 bases. The CDR3 region has the DNA TGCGCCAGCAGCCAACGGACTAGCGGGATCGCAGATACGCAGTATTTT. Translated: CASSQRTSGIADTQYF.

The rearrangement joins TRBV3-1 to TRBJ2-2; D could derive from TRBD1 or TRBD2 (6 bases each). Germline-derived CDR1 and CDR2 are LGHDT and YNNKEL (reference sequence). V lost 4 bases, J lost 3 bases, and 18 bases lay in between. The CDR3 consists of 17 residues. DNA for the CDR3: TGTGCCAGCAGCCCTGGTGGGGGGCAGCGGGACACCGGGGAGCTGTTTTTT. The encoded protein is CASSPGGGQRDTGELFF. Complete variable domain (other parts from reference TRBV3-1 and TRBJ2-2): DTAVSQTPKYLVTQMGNDKSIKCEQNLGHDTMYWYKQDSKKFLKIMFSYNNKELIINETVPNRFSPKSPDKAHLNLHINSLELGDSAVYFCASSPGGGQRDTGELFFGEGSRLTVL.

This clonotype has ten or more counts. The chain joins TRBV13 to TRBJ1-1, with TRBD1 matching over 7 bases. CDR3 length: 13 amino acids. Germline loops: CDR1 PRHDT, CDR2 FYEKMQ (reference sequence). V dropped 5 bases and J dropped 6; count of bases not matched to a gene: 6. CDR3 residues: CASSIDRASEAFF. The DNA for the CDR3 is TGTGCCAGCAGCATAGACAGGGCGTCTGAAGCTTTCTTT.

This clonotype appeared a few times. The V and J genes are TRBV19 and TRBJ2-6, with TRBD1 matching 11 bases. V shed 6 bases and J 3 bases; nucleotides not matched to a gene: 7. CDR1 and CDR2 (germline): LNHDA, SQIVND (reference sequence). This CDR3 is built from 17 residues. The CDR3 DNA sequence: TGTGCCAGTAGAAACCCCGGGACAGGGGGTGGGGCCAACGTCCTGACTTTC. Translating it yields CASRNPGTGGGANVLTF. The complete variable domain, with remaining parts taken from reference TRBV19 and TRBJ2-6, reads DGGITQSPKYLFRKEGQNVTLSCEQNLNHDAMYWYRQDPGQGLRLIYYSQIVNDFQKGDIAEGYSVSREKKESFPLTVTSAQKNPTAFYLCASRNPGTGGGANVLTFGAGSRLTVL.

This clonotype was observed a handful of times. The genes are TRBV2 and TRBJ2-1, with D unresolved. Per germline, CDR1 SNHLY and CDR2 FYNNEI. V lost 3 bases and J lost 7, with 4 bases in between. There are 11 residues in the CDR3. The CDR3 DNA follows: TGTGCCAGCAGTGAGTGGAATGAGCAGTTCTTC. Protein product: CASSEWNEQFF.

This clonotype was recorded at least ten times. Here the CDR3 reads CASSQEGYQPQHF. The CDR3 DNA follows: TGTGCCAGCAGCCAAGAGGGTTATCAGCCCCAGCATTTT. The chain joins TRBV3-1 to TRBJ1-5, with D unresolved. Trimming pared 0 bases from V and 5 bases from J, leaving 5 bases between. The CDR3 runs 13 residues. The germline V gene encodes CDR1 LGHDT and CDR2 YNNKEL (reference sequence).

The chain couples TRBV27 to TRBJ2-7, with 8 bases identical to TRBD1. The V gene's germline CDR1 is MNHEY and CDR2 SMNVEV (reference sequence). With V trimmed by 3 bases and J by 7 bases, 5 bases remained unmatched. The CDR3 loop spans 13 amino acids. The CDR3 region has the DNA TGTGCCAGCAGTTTGGACAGGGTTAGAGAGCAGTACTTC. It is translated as CASSLDRVREQYF.

In this sample, this clonotype turned up many times. The chain combines TRBV19 with TRBJ2-1, with D tentatively TRBD1 (6 bases). The CDR3 extends over 17 amino acids. The germline gives CDR1 LNHDA, CDR2 SQIVND (reference sequence). V lost 1 base and J lost 3, with 16 bases in between. This chain's CDR3 is CASSIGGLASIYNEQFF. The DNA for the CDR3 is TGTGCCAGTAGTATAGGGGGGCTAGCTTCGATCTACAATGAGCAGTTCTTC.

This rearrangement joins TRBV27 to TRBJ1-2; 9 bases are a match to TRBD1. CDR3 length: 15 residues. Per germline, CDR1 MNHEY and CDR2 SMNVEV (reference sequence). V dropped 4 bases and J dropped 4; count of bases not matched to a gene: 7. For the CDR3, the DNA is TGTGCCAGCAGTTCGGGGGAACAGGGGGCCTATGGCTACACCTTC. Translating it yields CASSSGEQGAYGYTF.

About this clonotype itself: A much larger clone lies one base from this, so it may be a read error. Likely a read error: the CDR3 ends without its conserved phenylalanine or tryptophan. CDR3 loop: CSANAQSNTGELFL. The DNA of the CDR3 is TGCAGTGCTAACGCCCAGTCGAACACCGGGGAGCTGTTTCTT. The V gene is TRBV20-1, the J gene TRBJ2-2; unclear D gene. Trimming left V 4 bases short and J 0 bases short, with 9 bases between. The germline gives CDR1 DFQATT, CDR2 SNEGSKA (reference sequence). This CDR3 is built from 14 residues.

This clonotype was seen repeatedly, ten times or more. The chain employs TRBV7-2 and TRBJ2-4, with 8 bases fitting TRBD2. Germline CDR1 and CDR2: SGHTA and FQGNSA. The V and J ends lost 4 bases and 2 bases, in that order; junction bases with no gene match: 13. This CDR3 is 18 amino acids long. The CDR3 DNA follows: TGTGCCAGCAGCTCTCCGGGAGGGGACGGGAGAACCAAAAACATTCAGTACTTC. Residues: CASSSPGGDGRTKNIQYF. Supplemented by reference TRBV7-2 and TRBJ2-4, the full variable domain reads GAGVSQSPSNKVTEKGKDVELRCDPISGHTALYWYRQSLGQGLEFLIYFQGNSAPDKSGLPSDRFSAERTGGSVSTLTIQRTQQEDSAVYLCASSSPGGDGRTKNIQYFGAGTRLSVL.

The chain is built from TRBV25-1 and TRBJ2-3; 9 nucleotides align to TRBD2. The CDR3 length is 15 residues. Per germline, CDR1 MGHDK and CDR2 SYGVNS. V dropped 6 bases and J dropped 0; count of bases not matched to a gene: 4. The DNA for the CDR3 is TGTGCCAGCAGCGTTAGCGGGGGTAGCACAGATACGCAGTATTTT. Translating it yields CASSVSGGSTDTQYF.

There are a few counts of this clonotype. The chain combines TRBV9 with TRBJ2-1; weak D call: TRBD1 (5 bases). Trimming took off 3 bases at V and 3 bases at J, with 10 bases between the two ends. Per germline, CDR1 SGDLS and CDR2 YYNGEE. CDR3 length: 14 residues. This CDR3 is CASSEDSLYNEQFF. For the CDR3, the DNA is TGTGCCAGCAGCGAAGACAGCCTCTACAATGAGCAGTTCTTC.

The chain uses TRBV6-2 or TRBV6-3 and TRBJ1-5, with D perhaps TRBD1 (5 bases). V shed 6 bases and J shed 0 bases, with 12 bases lying between them. The CDR3 has 15 amino acids. CDR1 and CDR2 from the germline V gene are MNHEY and SVGEGT. CDR3 coding DNA: TGTGCCAGCAGAGGGGAACATTATAGCAATCAGCCCCAGCATTTT. It is translated as CASRGEHYSNQPQHF.

This clonotype has a count of ten or more. DNA of the CDR3: TGCAGTGCTAGACCCGGACTAGCCCAAGAGACCCAGTACTTC. This encodes CSARPGLAQETQYF. The gene calls are TRBV20-1 and TRBJ2-5; 8 bases are a match to TRBD2. Germline CDR1 is DFQATT and CDR2 is SNEGSKA (reference sequence). This CDR3 spans 14 amino acids. The junction had 3 bases not matched to a gene; V was cut back by 2 bases and J by 1 base.

This sequence joins TRBV20-1 and TRBJ2-1; 12 bases are shared with TRBD2. CDR3 length: 15 residues. V gave up 8 bases and J gave up 8 bases; unmatched junction bases: 13. Per germline, CDR1 DFQATT and CDR2 SNEGSKA (reference sequence). This CDR3 is CSTGRTSGISDEQFF. The CDR3 DNA sequence: TGCAGTACAGGGAGGACTAGCGGGATTTCGGATGAGCAGTTCTTC.

This clonotype was picked up a small number of times. The J gene is TRBJ2-5, the V gene TRBV12-3 or TRBV12-4, with 7 bases lining up with TRBD2. The CDR3 has 15 residues. J gave up 2 bases and V 5 bases, and 8 bases lay outside the gene matches. CDR3 in DNA: TGTGCCAGCAGTCCCCGGGGGGAGACTCAAGAGACCCAGTACTTC. It specifies CASSPRGETQETQYF.